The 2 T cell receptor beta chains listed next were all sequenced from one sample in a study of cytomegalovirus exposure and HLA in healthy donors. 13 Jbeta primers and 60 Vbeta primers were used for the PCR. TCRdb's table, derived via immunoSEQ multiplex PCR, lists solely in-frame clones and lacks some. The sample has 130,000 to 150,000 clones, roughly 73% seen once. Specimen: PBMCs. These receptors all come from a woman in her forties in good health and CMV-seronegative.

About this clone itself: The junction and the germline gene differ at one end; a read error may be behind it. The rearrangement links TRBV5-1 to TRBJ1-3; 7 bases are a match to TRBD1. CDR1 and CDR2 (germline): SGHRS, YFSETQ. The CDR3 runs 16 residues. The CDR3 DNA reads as TGCGCCAGCGGCTTACAGGGGATCGTCTCCGGAAACACCATATATTTT. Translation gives CASGLQGIVSGNTIYF.

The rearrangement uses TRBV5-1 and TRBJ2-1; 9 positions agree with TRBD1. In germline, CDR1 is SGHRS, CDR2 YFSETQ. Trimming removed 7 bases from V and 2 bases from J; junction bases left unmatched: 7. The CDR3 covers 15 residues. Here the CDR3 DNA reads TGCGCCAGCGCTGGGGGGGACAGGGCCTACAATGAGCAGTTCTTC. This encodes CASAGGDRAYNEQFF.